This T cell receptor (beta chain) was sequenced during a study of T cells in Graves' hyperthyroidism and ophthalmopathy. What was amplified from RNA transcripts were TCR beta CDR3 regions. Initially, a first-round RT-PCR of the TCR CDR3 employed the HTBI primer set. MiXCR, applied by TCRdb to the multiplex PCR reads, yields one record per CDR3 protein. The data show 240,000 or so distinct CDR3 sequences, 16% seen once. The table lists this clonotype with many counts. Not enrolled were patients with uncontrolled infection, other autoimmune disease, pregnancy or lactation. Germline V CDR1 and CDR2: PRHDT, FYEKMQ (reference sequence). This CDR3 is 15 amino acids long. V shed 5 bases, J shed 4 bases, and the junction held 8 bases outside the gene matches.

The specimen was blood. The rearrangement uses TRBV13 and TRBJ2-5; 9 bases line up with TRBD2. The sequence derives from a woman aged 18 to 35 with Graves' ophthalmopathy. CDR3 in DNA: TGTGCCAGCAGCAGTCCGGGACTAGCTGGAGAGACCCAGTACTTC. Translated, it gives CASSSPGLAGETQYF.